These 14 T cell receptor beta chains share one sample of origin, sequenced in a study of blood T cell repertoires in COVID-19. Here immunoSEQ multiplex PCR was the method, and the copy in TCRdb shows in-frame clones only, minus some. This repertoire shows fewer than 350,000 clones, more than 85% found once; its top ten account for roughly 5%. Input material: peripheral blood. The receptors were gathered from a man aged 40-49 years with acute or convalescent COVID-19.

The CDR3 loop reads CASRLAGLNEQFF. DNA for the CDR3: TGTGCCAGCAGACTAGCGGGGCTCAATGAGCAGTTCTTC. This chain links TRBV5-4 with TRBJ2-1; 10 bases match TRBD2. J lost 6 bases, V lost 5 bases, and 2 bases had no gene match. The length of the CDR3 is 13 residues. The germline V gene encodes CDR1 SGHNT and CDR2 YYREEE (reference sequence).

In nucleotides, the CDR3 is TGTGCCAGCAGCTTAAGGGAAGGACAATTGAACACTGAAGCTTTCTTT. It codes for CASSLREGQLNTEAFF. The rearrangement links TRBV7-8 to TRBJ1-1; the D gene is possibly TRBD1 (5 bases). V was shortened by 2 bases and J by 0 bases, with 13 bases between the two germline ends. CDR1 and CDR2 from the germline V gene are SGHVS and FQNEAQ. This CDR3 has 16 residues.

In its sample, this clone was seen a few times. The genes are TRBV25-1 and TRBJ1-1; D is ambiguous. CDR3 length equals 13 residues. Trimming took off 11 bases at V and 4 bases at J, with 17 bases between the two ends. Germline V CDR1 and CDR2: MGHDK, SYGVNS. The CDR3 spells CASYSPYSTEAFF. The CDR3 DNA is TGTGCCTCCTATTCCCCGTATAGCACTGAAGCTTTCTTT.

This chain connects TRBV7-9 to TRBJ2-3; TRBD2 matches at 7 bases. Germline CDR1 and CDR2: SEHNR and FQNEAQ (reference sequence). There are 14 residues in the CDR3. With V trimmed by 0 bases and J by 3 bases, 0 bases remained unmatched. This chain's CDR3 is CASSLAGGTDTQYF. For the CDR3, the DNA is TGTGCCAGCAGCTTAGCGGGGGGGACAGATACGCAGTATTTT.

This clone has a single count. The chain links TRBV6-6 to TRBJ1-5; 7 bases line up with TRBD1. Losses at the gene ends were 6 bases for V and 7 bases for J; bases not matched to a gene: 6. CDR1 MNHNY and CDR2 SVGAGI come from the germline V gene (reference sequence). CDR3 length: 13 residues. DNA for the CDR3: TGTGCCAGCAGAGGGGGCGAGGGACAGCCCCAGCATTTT. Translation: CASRGGEGQPQHF.

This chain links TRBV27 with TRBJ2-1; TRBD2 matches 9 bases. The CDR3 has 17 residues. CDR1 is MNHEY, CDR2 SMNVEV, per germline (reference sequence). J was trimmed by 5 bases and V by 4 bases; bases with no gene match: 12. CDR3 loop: CASSSTFLAGTNNEQFF. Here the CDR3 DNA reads TGTGCCAGCAGTTCGACCTTCCTAGCGGGGACCAACAATGAGCAGTTCTTC.

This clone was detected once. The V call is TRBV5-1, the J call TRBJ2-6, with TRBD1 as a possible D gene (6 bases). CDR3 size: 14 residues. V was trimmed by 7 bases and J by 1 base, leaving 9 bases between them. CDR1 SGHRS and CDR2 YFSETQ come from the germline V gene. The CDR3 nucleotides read TGCGCCAGCGCTACAGGGTCTGGGGCCAACGTCCTGACTTTC. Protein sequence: CASATGSGANVLTF.

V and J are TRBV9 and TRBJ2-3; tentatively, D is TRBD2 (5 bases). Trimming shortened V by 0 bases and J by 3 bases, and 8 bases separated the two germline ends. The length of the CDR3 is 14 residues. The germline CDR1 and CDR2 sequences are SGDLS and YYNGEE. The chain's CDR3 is CASSVVARTDTQYF. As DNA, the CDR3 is TGTGCCAGCAGCGTAGTAGCGCGAACAGATACGCAGTATTTT.

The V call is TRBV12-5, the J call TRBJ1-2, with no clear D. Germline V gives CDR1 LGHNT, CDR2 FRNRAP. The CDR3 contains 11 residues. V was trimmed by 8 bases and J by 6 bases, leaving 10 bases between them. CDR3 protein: CASLGSHGYTF. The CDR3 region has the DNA TGTGCTAGTCTTGGGAGTCATGGCTACACCTTC.

For the CDR3, the DNA is TGCGCCAGCAGCTTTGAACAGGGGGTGAACACTGAAGCTTTCTTT. It specifies CASSFEQGVNTEAFF. The chain couples TRBV5-1 to TRBJ1-1, with TRBD1 matching over 8 bases. This CDR3 is 15 amino acids long. Trimming cost V 2 bases and J 0 bases; bases outside gene matches: 3. Germline V lookup: CDR1 SGHRS, CDR2 YFSETQ.

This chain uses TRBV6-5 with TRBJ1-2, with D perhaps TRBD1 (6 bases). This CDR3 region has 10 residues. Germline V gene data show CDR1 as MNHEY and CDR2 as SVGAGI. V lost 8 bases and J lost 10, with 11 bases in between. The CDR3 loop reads CASFRTDYTF. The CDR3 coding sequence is TGTGCCAGCTTTAGGACAGACTACACCTTC.

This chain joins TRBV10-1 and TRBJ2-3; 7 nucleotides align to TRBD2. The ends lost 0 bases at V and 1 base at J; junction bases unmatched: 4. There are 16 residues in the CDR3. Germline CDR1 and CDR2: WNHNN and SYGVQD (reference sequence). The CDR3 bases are TGCGCCAGCAGTGAGTCTGCCAGCGGGGGCACAGATACGCAGTATTTT. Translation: CASSESASGGTDTQYF.

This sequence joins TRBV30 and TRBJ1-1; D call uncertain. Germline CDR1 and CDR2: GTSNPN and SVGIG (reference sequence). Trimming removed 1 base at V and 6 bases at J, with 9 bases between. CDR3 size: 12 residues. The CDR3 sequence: CAWSAYYSEAFF. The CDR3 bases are TGTGCCTGGAGTGCTTATTATTCTGAAGCTTTCTTT.

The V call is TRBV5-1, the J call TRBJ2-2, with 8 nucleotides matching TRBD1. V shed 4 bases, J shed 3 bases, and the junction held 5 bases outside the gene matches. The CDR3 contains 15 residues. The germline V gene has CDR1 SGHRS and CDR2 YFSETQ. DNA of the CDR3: TGCGCCAGCAGCACGACAGGGGCCTACACCGGGGAGCTGTTTTTT. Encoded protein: CASSTTGAYTGELFF.